The sequence of this TCR beta chain was determined in a study of shared T cell receptors in the human thymus. TCRdb's copy holds only in-frame clones and misses some; the assay was immunoSEQ multiplex PCR. This table has 55,000 to 80,000 clones, nearly 95% appearing once. The ends were cut back, 4 bases at V and 0 bases at J, with 14 bases in the middle. The CDR3 covers 17 residues. Germline V gene sequence: CDR1 SGHRS, CDR2 YFSETQ. Source material: thymocytes. The chain employs TRBV5-1 and TRBJ2-6; D is possibly TRBD1 (5 bases). The TCR originated in a human donor. CDR3 in amino acids: CASSRQKWGSGANVLTF. The DNA of the CDR3 is TGCGCCAGCAGCCGACAGAAGTGGGGCTCTGGGGCCAACGTCCTGACTTTC.